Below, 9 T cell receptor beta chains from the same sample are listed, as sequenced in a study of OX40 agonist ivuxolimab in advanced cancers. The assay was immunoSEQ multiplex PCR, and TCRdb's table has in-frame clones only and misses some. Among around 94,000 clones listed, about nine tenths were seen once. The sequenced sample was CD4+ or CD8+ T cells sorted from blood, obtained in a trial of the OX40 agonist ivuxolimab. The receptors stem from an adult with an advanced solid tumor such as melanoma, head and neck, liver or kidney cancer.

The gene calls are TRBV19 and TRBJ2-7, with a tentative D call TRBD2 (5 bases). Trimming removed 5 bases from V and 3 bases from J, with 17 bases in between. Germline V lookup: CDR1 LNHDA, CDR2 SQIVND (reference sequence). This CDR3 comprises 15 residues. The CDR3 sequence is CASSVNRGANYEQYF. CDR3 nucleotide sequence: TGTGCCAGTAGTGTTAACCGGGGTGCAAACTACGAGCAGTACTTC. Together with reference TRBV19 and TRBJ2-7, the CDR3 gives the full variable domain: DGGITQSPKYLFRKEGQNVTLSCEQNLNHDAMYWYRQDPGQGLRLIYYSQIVNDFQKGDIAEGYSVSREKKESFPLTVTSAQKNPTAFYLCASSVNRGANYEQYFGPGTRLTVT.

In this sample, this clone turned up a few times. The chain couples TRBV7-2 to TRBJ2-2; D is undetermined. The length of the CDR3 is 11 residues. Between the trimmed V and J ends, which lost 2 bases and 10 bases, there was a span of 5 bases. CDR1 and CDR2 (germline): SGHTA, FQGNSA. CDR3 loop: CASSLRSELFF. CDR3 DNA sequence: TGTGCCAGCAGCTTAAGGTCGGAGCTGTTTTTT.

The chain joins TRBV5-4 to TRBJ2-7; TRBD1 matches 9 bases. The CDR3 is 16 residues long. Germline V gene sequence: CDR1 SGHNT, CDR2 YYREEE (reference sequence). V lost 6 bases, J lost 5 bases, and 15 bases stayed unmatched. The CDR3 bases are TGTGCCAGCACCCCAGGGGGGGGACAGGGCGACCACGAGCAGTACTTC. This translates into CASTPGGGQGDHEQYF.

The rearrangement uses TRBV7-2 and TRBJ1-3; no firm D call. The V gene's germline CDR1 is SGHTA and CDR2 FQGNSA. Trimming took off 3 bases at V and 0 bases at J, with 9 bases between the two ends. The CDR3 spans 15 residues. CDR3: CASSFPGSSGNTIYF. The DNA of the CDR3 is TGTGCCAGCAGCTTCCCCGGGTCCTCTGGAAACACCATATATTTT. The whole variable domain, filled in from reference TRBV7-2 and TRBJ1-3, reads GAGVSQSPSNKVTEKGKDVELRCDPISGHTALYWYRQSLGQGLEFLIYFQGNSAPDKSGLPSDRFSAERTGGSVSTLTIQRTQQEDSAVYLCASSFPGSSGNTIYFGEGSWLTVV.

CDR3 DNA: TGCGCCAGCAGCAGAACGGGACAGGGCCTCGACACCATATATTTT. This gives the protein CASSRTGQGLDTIYF. The V gene is TRBV5-1, the J gene TRBJ1-3; 9 positions match TRBD1. With 4 bases clipped from V and 8 bases from J, the junction kept 10 bases outside the gene matches. The CDR3 has 15 residues. Germline CDR1 SGHRS, CDR2 YFSETQ.

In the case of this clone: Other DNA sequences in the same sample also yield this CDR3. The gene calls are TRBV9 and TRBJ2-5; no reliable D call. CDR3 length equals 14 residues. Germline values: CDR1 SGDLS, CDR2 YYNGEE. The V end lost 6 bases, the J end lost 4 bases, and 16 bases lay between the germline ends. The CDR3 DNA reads TGTGCCAGCACCCGGACCCAGTCCCTAGAGACCCAGTACTTC. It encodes CASTRTQSLETQYF. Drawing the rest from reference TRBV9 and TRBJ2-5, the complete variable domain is DSGVTQTPKHLITATGQRVTLRCSPRSGDLSVYWYQQSLDQGLQFLIQYYNGEERAKGNILERFSAQQFPDLHSELNLSSLELGDSALYFCASTRTQSLETQYFGPGTRLLVL.

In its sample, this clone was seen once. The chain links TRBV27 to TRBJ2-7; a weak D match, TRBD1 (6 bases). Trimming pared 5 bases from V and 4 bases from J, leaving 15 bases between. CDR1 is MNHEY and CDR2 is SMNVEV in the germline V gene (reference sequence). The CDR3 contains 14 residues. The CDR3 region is CASSLTGTRYEQYF. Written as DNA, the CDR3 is TGTGCCAGCAGTCTAACCGGGACAAGGTACGAGCAGTACTTC.

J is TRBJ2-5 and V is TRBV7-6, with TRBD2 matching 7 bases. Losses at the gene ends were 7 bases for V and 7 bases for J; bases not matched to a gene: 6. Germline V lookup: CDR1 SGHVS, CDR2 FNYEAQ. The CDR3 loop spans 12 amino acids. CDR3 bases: TGTGCCAGCAAATCGGGGGAGGGGACCCAGTACTTC. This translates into CASKSGEGTQYF.

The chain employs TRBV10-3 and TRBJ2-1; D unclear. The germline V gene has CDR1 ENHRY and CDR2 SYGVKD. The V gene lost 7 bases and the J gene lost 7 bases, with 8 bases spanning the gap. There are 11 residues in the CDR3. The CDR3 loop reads CAIISGNEQFF. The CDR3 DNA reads TGTGCCATCATATCCGGGAATGAGCAGTTCTTC.